What follows are 7 T cell receptor beta chains derived from one specimen sequenced in a study of glioma-infiltrating T cells. TCR alpha and beta CDR3 regions were amplified from RNA using iRepertoire nested multiplex PCR. A single record per CDR3 protein comes from TCRdb applying MiXCR to the multiplex PCR reads. The sample has about 140,000 distinct CDR3 sequences, roughly 43% seen once. The material sequenced was glioma tissue, nonneoplastic brain tissue, or PBMCs (not recorded which). These receptor sequences come from a human donor with low-grade glioma or glioblastoma, undergoing nonglioma brain surgery, or in good health (not recorded which).

The V gene is TRBV6-1, the J gene TRBJ1-2, with D perhaps TRBD1 (6 bases). Trimming removed 7 bases from V and 7 bases from J, with 22 bases in between. The length of the CDR3 is 15 residues. The V gene's germline CDR1 is MNHNS and CDR2 SASEGT. Here the CDR3 reads CASNPGGQGRAGYTF. The CDR3 DNA is TGTGCCAGCAATCCCGGGGGGCAGGGCCGGGCTGGCTACACCTTC.

V is TRBV19 and J is TRBJ2-7, with D maybe TRBD1 (5 bases). The CDR3 loop spans 13 amino acids. The germline CDR1 and CDR2 sequences are LNHDA and SQIVND (reference sequence). Trimming shortened V by 6 bases and J by 4 bases, and 13 bases separated the two germline ends. CDR3 sequence (DNA): TGTGCCAGTAGCACGGCCCCAGGGTACGAGCAGTACTTC. Its protein product is CASSTAPGYEQYF.

The chain combines TRBV3-1 with TRBJ2-5; 10 nucleotides align to TRBD2. This CDR3 comprises 15 residues. V lost 2 bases to trimming and J lost 3 bases; unmatched junction nucleotides: 3. Per the germline V gene, CDR1 is LGHDT and CDR2 is YNNKEL (reference sequence). The CDR3 DNA follows: TGTGCCAGCAGCCAAACTAGCGGGGACGAAGAGACCCAGTACTTC. Translating gives CASSQTSGDEETQYF.

The chain couples TRBV6-9 to TRBJ2-1; TRBD2 agrees at 9 bases. CDR3 length equals 16 residues. V lost 4 bases and J lost 7; bases outside the gene matches: 11. Germline V lookup: CDR1 MNHGY, CDR2 SVAAGI. DNA for the CDR3: TGTGCCAGCAGTTTCTCGGAAGCGGGGGGCCTTAATGAGCAGTTCTTC. Translation gives CASSFSEAGGLNEQFF.

The V gene is TRBV29-1, the J gene TRBJ2-1; D tentatively fits TRBD1 or TRBD2 (5 bases each). The closer fit of TRBJ2-7 to the DNA end suggests the J call may be wrong. From germline, CDR1 is SQVTM and CDR2 ANQGSEA. This CDR3 is 13 amino acids long. The CDR3 reads CSVTGTDPYEQYF. The CDR3 nucleotides are TGCAGCGTAACCGGGACCGACCCCTACGAGCAGTACTTC.

This clonotype was seen a handful of times. V is TRBV10-3 and J is TRBJ2-5, with a tentative D call TRBD2 (6 bases). V lost 6 bases and J lost 4, with 12 bases in between. CDR3 length: 13 amino acids. The V gene's germline CDR1 is ENHRY and CDR2 SYGVKD. Here the CDR3 reads CAISLDGGETQYF. CDR3 sequence (DNA): TGTGCCATCAGCTTAGACGGGGGAGAGACCCAGTACTTC.

V gene TRBV6-6 combines with J gene TRBJ2-3, with 10 bases lining up with TRBD2. The CDR3 spans 18 residues. Germline CDR1 is MNHNY and CDR2 is SVGAGI (reference sequence). The V gene end was trimmed by 2 bases and the J gene end by 5 bases; junction bases not matched to a gene: 13. The CDR3 nucleotides are TGTGCCAGCAGTTACATGGCTCTAGCGGGGGCCGGGGGAGATACGCAGTATTTT. Its translation is CASSYMALAGAGGDTQYF.